This TCR beta chain was sequenced in a study of CD8 T cells in ankylosing spondylitis. Study-wide results and caveats: Clones tied to disease were said to be significantly enriched in matched ankylosing spondylitis synovial fluid. Clones that were linked to disease were CD8+ and were relatively rare in peripheral blood.

MiXCR, applied by TCRdb to the 5' RACE reads, yields one record per CDR3 protein. The sample lists 190,000 or so distinct CDR3 sequences, about 13% occurring once. Points on this clonotype: The antigen remains undetermined.

V dropped 5 bases and J dropped 0 bases, with 20 bases sitting between them. The germline V gene encodes CDR1 SGHAT and CDR2 FQNNGV. The CDR3 loop spans 18 amino acids. The sequence derives from a male donor with ankylosing spondylitis or in good health (not recorded which). V gene TRBV11-2 combines with J gene TRBJ2-1, with D unclear. Sequences were obtained from blood, either unsorted or a sorted T cell fraction (not recorded which). CDR3 nucleotides: TGTGCCAGCAGCCCAGAGGCGGCAGCTATCCGCTCCTACAATGAGCAGTTCTTC. This gives the protein CASSPEAAAIRSYNEQFF. Based on the CDR3 plus reference TRBV11-2 and TRBJ2-1, the full variable domain is EAGVAQSPRYKIIEKRQSVAFWCNPISGHATLYWYQQILGQGPKLLIQFQNNGVVDDSQLPKDRFSAERLKGVDSTLKIQPAKLEDSAVYLCASSPEAAAIRSYNEQFFGPGTRLTVL.